The 29 T cell receptor beta chains in this list originate from one sample, sequenced in a study of blood T cell repertoires in COVID-19. Data came from immunoSEQ multiplex PCR; TCRdb stores just in-frame clones and leaves some out. The data show 200,000 to 300,000 clones, with roughly 84% seen just once and 7.5% to 9% held by the top ten. Sequencing was performed on peripheral blood. The receptor source for this set is a human donor in a cohort sampled during active COVID-19.

The genes are TRBV28 and TRBJ2-7, with D possibly being TRBD2 (6 bases). This CDR3 spans 15 amino acids. Germline lookup yields CDR1 MDHEN and CDR2 SYDVKM. The V and J ends lost 2 bases and 0 bases respectively, with 11 bases between them. The CDR3 DNA reads as TGTGCCAGCAGTTTAACGGGGGTACCCTCCTACGAGCAGTACTTC. Amino acid sequence: CASSLTGVPSYEQYF.

The chain recombines TRBV7-9 with TRBJ1-3; TRBD1 might be the D (6 bases). Germline CDR1 reads SEHNR; CDR2 reads FQNEAQ (reference sequence). The length of the CDR3 is 16 residues. V shed 4 bases and J shed 0 bases, with 13 bases lying between them. The CDR3 spells CASSSSGQSSGNTIYF. CDR3 sequence (DNA): TGTGCCAGCAGCTCCTCCGGACAGTCCTCTGGAAACACCATATATTTT. The full variable domain, with the rest looked up from reference TRBV7-9 and TRBJ1-3, is DTGVSQNPRHKITKRGQNVTFRCDPISEHNRLYWYRQTLGQGPEFLTYFQNEAQLEKSRLLSDRFSAERPKGSFSTLEIQRTEQGDSAMYLCASSSSGQSSGNTIYFGEGSWLTVV.

This chain links TRBV2 with TRBJ1-1; 9 bases align to TRBD1. Trimming removed 5 bases from V and 5 bases from J; junction bases left unmatched: 6. This CDR3 has 14 residues. Germline loops: CDR1 SNHLY, CDR2 FYNNEI. CDR3 protein: CASSRQGGFTEAFF. The CDR3 nucleotides are TGTGCCAGCAGTCGACAGGGGGGCTTTACTGAAGCTTTCTTT.

The genes are TRBV19 and TRBJ2-3, with D tentatively TRBD2 (5 bases). The V gene's germline CDR1 is LNHDA and CDR2 SQIVND (reference sequence). The CDR3 has 13 residues. Trimming shortened V by 4 bases and J by 3 bases, and 8 bases separated the two germline ends. In nucleotides, the CDR3 is TGTGCCAGTAGTACGACTATTACAGATACGCAGTATTTT. It yields the protein CASSTTITDTQYF.

In DNA, the CDR3 is TGTGCCAGCAGTTACTCGGGCTCGTGGGGGCCCTACGAGCAGTACTTC. Translating it yields CASSYSGSWGPYEQYF. This chain connects TRBV6-5 to TRBJ2-7; a weak D match, TRBD1 (6 bases). This CDR3 contains 16 residues. The germline CDR1 and CDR2 sequences are MNHEY and SVGAGI. The germline V and J ends were trimmed by 0 bases and 2 bases, with 14 bases remaining between them.

V usage is TRBV28 and J usage is TRBJ1-2; a possible D gene is TRBD1 (6 bases). This CDR3 comprises 14 residues. Germline CDR1 MDHEN, CDR2 SYDVKM. Trimming cost V 6 bases and J 2 bases, with 13 bases left between them. In nucleotides, the CDR3 is TGTGCCAGCAGCATATTACAGGGAAACTATGGCTACACCTTC. It specifies CASSILQGNYGYTF.

The chain employs TRBV6-5 and TRBJ2-4; possible D gene TRBD1, 5 bases. This CDR3 spans 14 amino acids. Trimming left V 2 bases short and J 1 base short, with 6 bases between. Germline assignment: CDR1 MNHEY and CDR2 SVGAGI. The chain's CDR3 is CASSYGAAKNIQYF. The CDR3 DNA sequence: TGTGCCAGCAGTTACGGGGCCGCCAAAAACATTCAGTACTTC.

This clone was observed many times. The CDR3 nucleotides read TGTGCCAGCGGTATGACAGGGGCCTTGAACACTGAAGCTTTCTTT. Translated, it gives CASGMTGALNTEAFF. The chain employs TRBV28 and TRBJ1-1; TRBD1 matches 8 bases. CDR3 length: 15 amino acids. Unmatched junction bases numbered 8, after V lost 8 bases and J lost 0 bases. Germline V gene lookup returns CDR1 MDHEN and CDR2 SYDVKM.

V usage is TRBV4-3 and J usage is TRBJ2-3; tentatively, D is TRBD1 (6 bases). This CDR3 spans 15 amino acids. Looked up from germline, CDR1 is LGHNA and CDR2 is YSLEER. V gave up 4 bases and J gave up 4 bases, with 15 bases separating them. In DNA form, the CDR3 reads TGCGCCAGCAGCCCGATAGGGGGTTCGGCAGATACGCAGTATTTT. As protein: CASSPIGGSADTQYF.

The CDR3 sequence: CASSPTGEAFF. The CDR3 DNA follows: TGTGCCAGCAGCCCGACAGGAGAAGCTTTCTTT. This sequence joins TRBV7-2 and TRBJ1-1; the D gene is possibly TRBD1 (6 bases). Trimming left V 5 bases short and J 8 bases short, with 9 bases between. The CDR3 is 11 residues long. The germline gives CDR1 SGHTA, CDR2 FQGNSA.

The rearrangement links TRBV19 to TRBJ2-1; weak D call: TRBD2 (6 bases). CDR3 length: 17 amino acids. Trimming shortened V by 10 bases and J by 0 bases, and 22 bases separated the two germline ends. The germline V gene encodes CDR1 LNHDA and CDR2 SQIVND (reference sequence). CDR3 in amino acids: CATSPFSGTPSYNEQFF. In DNA form, the CDR3 reads TGTGCCACGAGCCCTTTTTCCGGGACTCCCTCCTACAATGAGCAGTTCTTC.

The chain uses TRBV6-1 and TRBJ2-3; D remains ambiguous. There are 15 residues in the CDR3. Per germline, CDR1 MNHNS and CDR2 SASEGT. Trimming left V 0 bases short and J 8 bases short, with 15 bases between. In nucleotides, the CDR3 is TGTGCCAGCAGTGAAGCGCCGCGGTCTAGAGTTACGCAGTATTTT. It specifies CASSEAPRSRVTQYF.

This clone has at least ten counts. V is TRBV3-1 (or the pseudogene TRBV3-2) and J is TRBJ2-2, with TRBD2 matching over 10 bases. This CDR3 has 18 residues. With 5 bases clipped from V and 8 bases from J, the junction kept 17 bases outside the gene matches. Germline V lookup: CDR1 LGHDT, CDR2 YNNKEL (reference sequence). CDR3 DNA sequence: TGTGCCAGCAGCTCATCCACTCTAGCGGGAGTCGCTCCGGGGGAGCTGTTTTTT. Its translation is CASSSSTLAGVAPGELFF.

The gene calls are TRBV9 and TRBJ2-7, with TRBD1 identical over 7 bases. The CDR3 length is 15 residues. The V gene end was trimmed by 4 bases and the J gene end by 5 bases; junction bases not matched to a gene: 12. Looked up from germline, CDR1 is SGDLS and CDR2 is YYNGEE. Here the CDR3 reads CASSPRQGKVDEQYF. The CDR3 DNA reads as TGTGCCAGCAGCCCCCGACAGGGAAAGGTGGACGAGCAGTACTTC.

The chain recombines TRBV9 with TRBJ2-1, with TRBD2 matching 9 bases. The trim removed 4 bases at V and 7 bases at J, leaving 9 bases unmatched. The CDR3 runs 15 residues. Per the germline V gene, CDR1 is SGDLS and CDR2 is YYNGEE. The DNA for the CDR3 is TGTGCCAGCAGCCCTGGGGCGGGGGGGCAAAATGAGCAGTTCTTC. It codes for CASSPGAGGQNEQFF.

This clone was seen a handful of times. The rearrangement uses TRBV9 and TRBJ2-3; unclear D gene. V lost 3 bases, J lost 2 bases, and 13 bases lay in between. The CDR3 consists of 15 residues. The germline V gene has CDR1 SGDLS and CDR2 YYNGEE. The CDR3 loop reads CASSAPWSNTDTQYF. The CDR3 DNA sequence: TGTGCCAGCAGCGCCCCGTGGAGTAACACAGATACGCAGTATTTT.

This sequence joins TRBV5-1 and TRBJ2-1; 16 nucleotides line up with TRBD2. CDR1 is SGHRS, CDR2 YFSETQ, per germline. This CDR3 is built from 19 residues. The V and J ends lost 4 bases and 0 bases, in that order; junction bases with no gene match: 7. The CDR3: CASSRGLAGGTSSYNEQFF. The CDR3, as DNA: TGCGCCAGCAGCAGGGGACTAGCGGGAGGGACGAGCTCCTACAATGAGCAGTTCTTC.

The V gene is TRBV18, the J gene TRBJ1-1, with a weak D call TRBD1 (6 bases). Germline loops: CDR1 KGHSH, CDR2 LQKENI. Trimming pared 4 bases from V and 4 bases from J, leaving 16 bases between. This CDR3 is 15 amino acids long. The CDR3 DNA is TGTGCCAGCTCACTAAAACAGGGCTCGGTCACTGAAGCTTTCTTT. It translates to CASSLKQGSVTEAFF. The whole variable domain, filled in from reference TRBV18 and TRBJ1-1, reads NAGVMQNPRHLVRRRGQEARLRCSPMKGHSHVYWYRQLPEEGLKFMVYLQKENIIDESGMPKERFSAEFPKEGPSILRIQQVVRGDSAAYFCASSLKQGSVTEAFFGQGTRLTVV.

DNA for the CDR3: TGTGCCAGCAGTAAGAGACAGTTTATGGGAACAGATACGCAGTATTTT. Translation: CASSKRQFMGTDTQYF. The J gene is TRBJ2-3, the V gene TRBV6-2 or TRBV6-3, with D maybe TRBD1 (5 bases). V was pared by 5 bases and J by 3 bases, with 18 bases between. This CDR3 is 16 amino acids long. Per the germline V gene, CDR1 is MNHEY and CDR2 is SVGEGT.

This rearrangement joins TRBV5-4 to TRBJ2-3; no reliable D call. The germline CDR1 and CDR2 sequences are SGHNT and YYREEE (reference sequence). There are 15 residues in the CDR3. Trimming shortened V by 7 bases and J by 0 bases, and 15 bases separated the two germline ends. Written as DNA, the CDR3 is TGTGCCAGCGGAGCTTATGCATCAAGCACAGATACGCAGTATTTT. Residues: CASGAYASSTDTQYF.

V gene TRBV21-1 combines with J gene TRBJ1-3. TRBV21-1 is reported as a pseudogene. The CDR3 totals 14 residues. The CDR3 here is CASGSGTTGNTIYF. CDR3 DNA sequence: TGTGCCAGCGGAAGCGGGACAACTGGAAACACCATATATTTT.

This clone has a single count. The chain links TRBV7-8 to TRBJ2-7, with 16 bases identical to TRBD2. The CDR3 length is 15 residues. Trimming at V came to 5 bases and at J to 7 bases, leaving 5 bases not matched to a gene. In germline, CDR1 is SGHVS, CDR2 FQNEAQ. The DNA for the CDR3 is TGTGCCAGCAGCCCGGGACTAGCGGGAGGGCAAGAGCAGTACTTC. Encoded protein: CASSPGLAGGQEQYF.

This chain links TRBV9 with TRBJ1-6, with TRBD1 identical over 9 bases. This CDR3 is built from 16 residues. Germline CDR1 SGDLS, CDR2 YYNGEE. Losses at the gene ends were 4 bases for V and 8 bases for J; bases not matched to a gene: 10. The CDR3 protein is CASSNKKQGAHSPLHF. The CDR3 bases are TGTGCCAGCAGCAACAAAAAACAGGGGGCCCATTCACCCCTCCACTTT.

This clone was picked up one time. A read error may produce the germline difference seen at one junction end. J is TRBJ2-3 and V is TRBV5-6; 11 positions match TRBD2. The CDR3 consists of 15 residues. Germline V gene sequence: CDR1 SGHDT, CDR2 YYEEEE. CDR3 in DNA: TGTGCCAGCAACTTGGTTAGCGGGGGGGCAGATACGCAGTATTTT. Translating it yields CASNLVSGGADTQYF.

The V call is TRBV6-6, the J call TRBJ2-4, with 8 positions matching TRBD1. CDR1 is MNHNY, CDR2 SVGAGI, per germline (reference sequence). After removal of 6 bases from V and 7 bases from J, the junction contained 8 bases not matched to a gene. CDR3 size: 14 residues. Here the CDR3 reads CASSPGQGANIQYF. The CDR3 DNA reads TGTGCCAGCAGCCCAGGACAGGGAGCCAACATTCAGTACTTC.

This chain connects TRBV19 to TRBJ1-2, with 8 nucleotides matching TRBD1. This CDR3 contains 16 residues. After removal of 10 bases from V and 2 bases from J, the junction contained 15 bases not matched to a gene. Germline lookup yields CDR1 LNHDA and CDR2 SQIVND (reference sequence). CDR3 sequence (DNA): TGTGCCACCGCGACAGGGGTAAGGGGGTTGAACTATGGCTACACCTTC. It yields the protein CATATGVRGLNYGYTF.

The chain combines TRBV27 with TRBJ2-2, with D tentatively TRBD2 (5 bases). This CDR3 is 17 amino acids long. The germline V gene encodes CDR1 MNHEY and CDR2 SMNVEV (reference sequence). V was pared by 4 bases and J by 0 bases, with 15 bases between. In DNA, the CDR3 is TGTGCCAGCAGTTGGCTTTCGGGATCAACGAACACCGGGGAGCTGTTTTTT. This translates into CASSWLSGSTNTGELFF.

This clone was counted a single time. The chain couples TRBV18 to TRBJ2-5; D might be TRBD2 (5 bases). The CDR3 is 16 amino acids. Trimming pared 0 bases from V and 3 bases from J, leaving 14 bases between. Germline lookup yields CDR1 KGHSH and CDR2 LQKENI. CDR3 region: CASSPPRVAFKETQYF. The CDR3 DNA reads as TGTGCCAGCTCACCACCGCGGGTAGCGTTCAAAGAGACCCAGTACTTC. The variable domain in full, with the rest retrieved from reference TRBV18 and TRBJ2-5, is NAGVMQNPRHLVRRRGQEARLRCSPMKGHSHVYWYRQLPEEGLKFMVYLQKENIIDESGMPKERFSAEFPKEGPSILRIQQVVRGDSAAYFCASSPPRVAFKETQYFGPGTRLLVL.

Worth noting for this clone: In the same sample, other DNA sequences code for this CDR3. The CDR3 protein is CASSPTGQQETQYF. CDR3 sequence (DNA): TGCGCCAGCAGCCCAACGGGACAGCAAGAGACCCAGTACTTC. The chain is built from TRBV5-1 and TRBJ2-5; the match to TRBD1 covers 7 bases. The CDR3 covers 14 residues. CDR1 and CDR2 from the germline V gene are SGHRS and YFSETQ. V lost 4 bases and J lost 2; bases outside the gene matches: 5.